This T cell receptor beta chain was observed in a study of somatic mutations in cytotoxic T cells in rheumatoid arthritis. Produced via immunoSEQ multiplex PCR; TCRdb's table is partial and in-frame only. The sample has some 20,000 clones, 70% to 75% seen once. Germline lookup yields CDR1 LNHNV and CDR2 YYDKDF (reference sequence). The V segment lost 5 bases and the J segment 8 bases; nucleotides outside the gene matches: 18. The CDR3 covers 19 residues. The V gene is TRBV15, the J gene TRBJ2-1; 13 bases are shared with TRBD2. The sequence was collected from a woman in her fifties or sixties in good health. Source material: CD8+ T cells sorted from blood. CDR3 nucleotide sequence: TGTGCCACCAGCCCTGGGCCACTAGCGGGAGGGAGTTATTTCGATGAGCAGTTCTTC. Translating gives CATSPGPLAGGSYFDEQFF.